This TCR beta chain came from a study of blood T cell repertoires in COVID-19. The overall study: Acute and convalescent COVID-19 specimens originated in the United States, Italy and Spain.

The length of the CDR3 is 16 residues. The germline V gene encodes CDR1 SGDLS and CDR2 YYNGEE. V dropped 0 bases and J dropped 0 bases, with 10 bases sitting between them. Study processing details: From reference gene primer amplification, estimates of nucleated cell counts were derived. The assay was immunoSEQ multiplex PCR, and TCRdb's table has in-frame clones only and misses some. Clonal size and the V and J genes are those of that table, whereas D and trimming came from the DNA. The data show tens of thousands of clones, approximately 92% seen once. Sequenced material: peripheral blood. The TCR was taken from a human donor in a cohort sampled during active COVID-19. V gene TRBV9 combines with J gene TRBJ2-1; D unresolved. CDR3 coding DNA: TGTGCCAGCAGCGTAGCCCCCCATAGCTCCTACAATGAGCAGTTCTTC. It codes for CASSVAPHSSYNEQFF.